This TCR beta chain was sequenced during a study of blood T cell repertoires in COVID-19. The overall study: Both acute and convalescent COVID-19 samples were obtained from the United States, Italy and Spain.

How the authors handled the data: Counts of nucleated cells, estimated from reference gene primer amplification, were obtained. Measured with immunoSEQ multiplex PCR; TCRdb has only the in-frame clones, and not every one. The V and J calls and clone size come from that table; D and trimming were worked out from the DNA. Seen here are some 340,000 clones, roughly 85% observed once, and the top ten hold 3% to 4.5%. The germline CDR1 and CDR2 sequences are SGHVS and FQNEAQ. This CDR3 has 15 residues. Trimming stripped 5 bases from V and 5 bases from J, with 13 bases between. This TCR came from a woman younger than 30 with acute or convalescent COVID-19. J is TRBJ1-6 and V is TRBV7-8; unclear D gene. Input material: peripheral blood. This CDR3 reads CASSAPGFNNSPLHF. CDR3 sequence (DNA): TGTGCCAGCAGCGCGCCGGGTTTTAATAATTCACCCCTCCACTTT.